Each of the 23 T cell receptor beta chains below was sequenced from the same sample in a study of T cells in Graves' hyperthyroidism and ophthalmopathy. RNA transcripts provided the source from which TCR beta CDR3 regions were amplified. When the TCR CDR3 underwent first-round RT-PCR, the HTBI primer set was used. TCRdb re-analysed the multiplex PCR reads in MiXCR, keeping a single row per CDR3 protein. The sample holds 550,000 to 700,000 distinct CDR3 sequences, more than 45% seen once. Specimen: peripheral blood or thyroid tissue (not recorded which). These receptors originate from an adult woman with Graves' disease, either hyperthyroidism or ophthalmopathy (not recorded which).

The CDR3: CAISGAGANVLTF. As DNA, the CDR3 is TGTGCCATCAGTGGTGCTGGGGCCAACGTCCTGACTTTC. The chain employs TRBV10-3 and TRBJ2-6; D unresolved. The V end was cut by 4 bases, the J end by 2 bases, with 3 bases between. The CDR3 covers 13 residues. Germline CDR1 and CDR2: ENHRY and SYGVKD.

This clonotype was observed many times. The V and J genes are TRBV20-1 and TRBJ1-1, with D tentatively TRBD1 (5 bases). This CDR3 is 11 amino acids long. The germline CDR1 and CDR2 sequences are DFQATT and SNEGSKA (reference sequence). V was shortened by 5 bases and J by 11 bases, with 15 bases between the two germline ends. The CDR3 here is CSAGGAGPAFF. The CDR3 coding sequence is TGCAGTGCTGGGGGAGCGGGCCCGGCTTTCTTT.

In its sample, this clonotype was seen many times. CDR3 sequence (DNA): TGCGCCAGCAGCCGGGATCTCGACGAGCAGTACTTC. Encoded protein: CASSRDLDEQYF. V gene TRBV5-1 combines with J gene TRBJ2-7; the D gene is possibly TRBD2 (5 bases). CDR1 SGHRS and CDR2 YFSETQ come from the germline V gene. The CDR3 has 12 amino acids. The ends were cut back, 4 bases at V and 5 bases at J, with 10 bases in the middle.

This clonotype has a count of ten or more. The rearrangement uses TRBV4-2 and TRBJ2-7; perhaps TRBD1 as D (6 bases). With 0 bases removed from V and 9 bases from J, the gap between germline ends came to 12 bases. This CDR3 contains 13 residues. Germline CDR1 and CDR2: LGHNA and YNFKEQ. The CDR3 reads CASSQDTQGGQYF. The CDR3 DNA reads as TGTGCCAGCAGCCAAGACACGCAAGGGGGGCAGTACTTC.

This clonotype was observed many times. The chain recombines TRBV14 with TRBJ1-1, with 7 bases matching TRBD1. Germline V gene lookup returns CDR1 SGHDN and CDR2 FVKESK. This CDR3 is built from 14 residues. V lost 3 bases and J lost 13; bases outside the gene matches: 14. Here the CDR3 DNA reads TGTGCCAGCAGCCAGTGGGCGGGACAGCGGCTCATTTTCTTT. This sequence encodes CASSQWAGQRLIFF.

V gene TRBV15 combines with J gene TRBJ2-3; 8 bases agree with TRBD2. The germline CDR1 and CDR2 sequences are LNHNV and YYDKDF (reference sequence). V dropped 0 bases and J dropped 4; count of bases not matched to a gene: 3. CDR3 size: 15 residues. CDR3 sequence (DNA): TGTGCCACCAGCAGAGATACGGGGGGGGCAGATACGCAGTATTTT. Encoded protein: CATSRDTGGADTQYF.

The chain joins TRBV2 to TRBJ1-6; no clear D. Germline V gene lookup returns CDR1 SNHLY and CDR2 FYNNEI. The V and J ends lost 6 bases and 10 bases respectively, with 13 bases between them. The CDR3 consists of 13 residues. This CDR3 is CASSDQNGSPLHF. The CDR3 bases are TGTGCCAGCAGCGACCAAAACGGCTCACCCCTCCACTTT.

This clonotype was seen once. CDR3 coding DNA: TGTGCCACCAGCGCCCACCCTAGCGGGGCAACCTACGAGCAGTACTTC. Translated: CATSAHPSGATYEQYF. This chain connects TRBV15 to TRBJ2-7; 9 positions agree with TRBD2. Per the germline V gene, CDR1 is LNHNV and CDR2 is YYDKDF (reference sequence). J lost 2 bases, V lost 5 bases, and 10 bases had no gene match. This CDR3 has 16 amino acids.

This clonotype was observed at least ten times. The rearrangement links TRBV5-1 to TRBJ1-1; no clear D. Germline V gene lookup returns CDR1 SGHRS and CDR2 YFSETQ. V lost 0 bases and J 4 bases, leaving 13 bases between the germline ends. The CDR3 sequence is 15 residues long. The CDR3 loop reads CASSLAPGRVTEAFF. Written as DNA, the CDR3 is TGCGCCAGCAGCTTGGCCCCTGGGAGGGTCACTGAAGCTTTCTTT.

This clonotype has at least ten counts. The V gene is TRBV5-1, the J gene TRBJ2-5; 7 bases are a match to TRBD1. Germline loops: CDR1 SGHRS, CDR2 YFSETQ. The CDR3 sequence is 16 residues long. J lost 4 bases, V lost 3 bases, and 12 bases had no gene match. This chain's CDR3 is CASSSGQIGSGETQYF. Here the CDR3 DNA reads TGCGCCAGCAGCTCGGGACAGATCGGGTCGGGAGAGACCCAGTACTTC.

As for this clonotype: It may be a read error: a sequence one base away is much more abundant. This chain connects TRBV7-9 to TRBJ2-5, with D possibly TRBD2 on 5 matching bases. V lost 2 bases and J 9 bases, leaving 13 bases between the germline ends. The CDR3 extends over 13 amino acids. Germline-derived CDR1 and CDR2 are SEHNR and FQNEAQ (reference sequence). The CDR3 spells CASSLPTEEAQYF. The DNA for the CDR3 is TGTGCCAGCAGCTTACCCACCGAGGAGGCCCAGTACTTC.

The chain is built from TRBV2 and TRBJ1-4, with D perhaps matching TRBD1 (6 bases). The CDR3 loop spans 14 amino acids. Trimming cost V 5 bases and J 0 bases, with 7 bases left between them. The germline V gene has CDR1 SNHLY and CDR2 FYNNEI. The CDR3 coding sequence is TGTGCCAGCAGTCGACAGGCAACTAATGAAAAACTGTTTTTT. It specifies CASSRQATNEKLFF. Filled out from reference TRBV2 and TRBJ1-4, the complete variable domain reads EPEVTQTPSHQVTQMGQEVILRCVPISNHLYFYWYRQILGQKVEFLVSFYNNEISEKSEIFDDQFSVERPDGSNFTLKIRSTKLEDSAMYFCASSRQATNEKLFFGSGTQLSVL.

This clonotype was seen ten or more times. The rearrangement joins TRBV5-6 to TRBJ2-7; D unclear. The CDR3 sequence is 13 residues long. Germline V gene data show CDR1 as SGHDT and CDR2 as YYEEEE. V lost 0 bases and J 0 bases, leaving 4 bases between the germline ends. The CDR3 reads CASSLEFSYEQYF. In DNA, the CDR3 is TGTGCCAGCAGCTTGGAGTTCTCCTACGAGCAGTACTTC.

This chain links TRBV7-9 with TRBJ1-3, with 7 positions matching TRBD1. Per germline, CDR1 SEHNR and CDR2 FQNEAQ (reference sequence). Trimming cost V 7 bases and J 7 bases; bases outside gene matches: 19. The CDR3 length is 17 residues. CDR3 sequence reads: CASIDVGQARFRNTIYF. The CDR3 nucleotides read TGTGCCAGCATCGACGTCGGACAGGCACGGTTTCGGAACACCATATATTTT.

In its sample, this clonotype was seen a few times. The rearrangement links TRBV15 to TRBJ1-5; 7 positions match TRBD1. V dropped 5 bases and J dropped 2; count of bases not matched to a gene: 6. CDR1 is LNHNV, CDR2 YYDKDF, per germline (reference sequence). The length of the CDR3 is 15 residues. The CDR3 is CATSLQGKGNQPQHF. The CDR3 nucleotides read TGTGCCACCAGCCTACAGGGGAAAGGCAATCAGCCCCAGCATTTT. The full variable domain, its missing parts supplied by reference TRBV15 and TRBJ1-5, is DAMVIQNPRYQVTQFGKPVTLSCSQTLNHNVMYWYQQKSSQAPKLLFHYYDKDFNNEADTPDNFQSRRPNTSFCFLDIRSPGLGDTAMYLCATSLQGKGNQPQHFGDGTRLSIL.

This clonotype came up many times. This rearrangement joins TRBV20-1 to TRBJ2-2, with D hard to call. Deletions cut 2 bases from V and 4 bases from J, with 14 bases between. The germline gives CDR1 DFQATT, CDR2 SNEGSKA (reference sequence). This CDR3 contains 15 residues. The CDR3 sequence is CSARRRAWGTGELFF. The CDR3 nucleotides are TGCAGTGCTAGACGAAGAGCCTGGGGCACCGGGGAGCTGTTTTTT.

In this sample, this clonotype turned up many times. The V call is TRBV6-1, the J call TRBJ2-7, with 7 nucleotides matching TRBD1. Germline CDR1 reads MNHNS; CDR2 reads SASEGT. The ends lost 4 bases at V and 5 bases at J; junction bases unmatched: 11. The CDR3 runs to 15 residues. This CDR3 is CASSGGDRESDEQYF. The CDR3 bases are TGTGCCAGCAGTGGGGGCGACAGGGAGTCCGACGAGCAGTACTTC.

As to this clonotype: A much larger clone sits a single nucleotide away, making a read error possible. The rearrangement links TRBV7-6 to TRBJ1-2; 8 nucleotides align to TRBD1. V gave up 3 bases and J gave up 3 bases; unmatched junction bases: 6. The CDR3 has 15 amino acids. Germline V gene data show CDR1 as SGHVS and CDR2 as FNYEAQ. The CDR3 DNA is TGTGCCAGCAGCTTGGGACAGGTCGATGACTATGGCTACACCTTC. This encodes CASSLGQVDDYGYTF. Variable domain in full (rest from reference TRBV7-6 and TRBJ1-2): GAGVSQSPRYKVTKRGQDVALRCDPISGHVSLYWYRQALGQGPEFLTYFNYEAQQDKSGLPNDRFSAERPEGSISTLTIQRTEQRDSAMYRCASSLGQVDDYGYTFGSGTRLTVV.

V is TRBV3-1 and J is TRBJ2-2, with D perhaps TRBD2 (5 bases). CDR3 size: 15 residues. Germline V gene data show CDR1 as LGHDT and CDR2 as YNNKEL (reference sequence). Trimming stripped 5 bases from V and 8 bases from J, with 18 bases between. CDR3 loop: CASSVEGVFTGELFF. In DNA, the CDR3 is TGTGCCAGCAGCGTAGAGGGAGTATTTACTGGGGAGCTGTTTTTT.

The chain carries TRBV29-1 and TRBJ2-7; 8 positions agree with TRBD1. Trimming removed 4 bases from V and 5 bases from J; junction bases left unmatched: 13. The CDR3 has 15 residues. Germline values: CDR1 SQVTM, CDR2 ANQGSEA. The CDR3 nucleotides read TGCAGCGTTGGGGGCCACAGGGGGTATTCGAACGAGCAGTACTTC. Translation: CSVGGHRGYSNEQYF.

The chain combines TRBV25-1 with TRBJ2-2; TRBD1 aligns across 7 bases. Germline V gives CDR1 MGHDK, CDR2 SYGVNS. V shed 3 bases and J 4 bases; nucleotides not matched to a gene: 2. The CDR3 contains 14 residues. In nucleotides, the CDR3 is TGTGCCAGCAGTGAGACAGGGATCACCGGGGAGCTGTTTTTT. Residues: CASSETGITGELFF.

This clonotype came up many times. V usage is TRBV11-2 and J usage is TRBJ1-1, with D possibly TRBD1 on 5 matching bases. The V gene lost 1 base and the J gene lost 6 bases, with 15 bases spanning the gap. There are 15 residues in the CDR3. CDR1 SGHAT and CDR2 FQNNGV come from the germline V gene. CDR3 residues: CASSLAQTGVSEAFF. The CDR3 DNA is TGTGCCAGCAGCTTAGCTCAGACGGGGGTTTCTGAAGCTTTCTTT.

The V gene is TRBV10-3, the J gene TRBJ2-7; 8 bases are a match to TRBD2. The assigned J gene may be wrong: the sequence end matches TRBJ2-1 better. This CDR3 region has 15 residues. The germline V gene has CDR1 ENHRY and CDR2 SYGVKD. The CDR3 loop reads CAISEDREGLNEQFF. The CDR3 DNA reads TGTGCCATCAGTGAGGATCGGGAGGGCCTTAATGAGCAGTTCTTC.